The 8 T cell receptor beta chains reported below all come from one sample, sequenced in a study of regulatory T cells in long-lasting Graves disease. Time point of the sample: newly diagnosed GD, antithyroid drugs for less than 3 months. Extracted RNA from PBMCs served as the source of the TCR library. Through Arm-PCR of CDR3 regions and iRepertoire HTBI primers, TCR beta libraries were built. TCRdb independently ran MiXCR on the multiplex PCR reads; one entry per CDR3 protein. Of 510,000 or so distinct CDR3 sequences listed, around 12% are singletons. A further study also used this sample, focusing on T cells in Graves' hyperthyroidism and ophthalmopathy.

The sample was peripheral blood mononuclear cells (PBMCs), taken at new diagnosis, from a patient treated with antithyroid drugs. The receptors were gathered from a woman in her 30s with Graves disease.

This clonotype was observed at least ten times. This sequence joins TRBV7-9 and TRBJ2-1, with TRBD2 matching over 7 bases. The CDR3 is 15 residues long. Germline assignment: CDR1 SEHNR and CDR2 FQNEAQ (reference sequence). With V trimmed by 1 base and J by 9 bases, 9 bases remained unmatched. CDR3 nucleotide sequence: TGTGCCAGCAGCTTAGTCGCGGGAGCTTTAGGTGAGCAGTTCTTC. Amino acid sequence: CASSLVAGALGEQFF.

The chain has TRBV2 and TRBJ1-2, with D possibly matching TRBD1 (6 bases). Germline V gives CDR1 SNHLY, CDR2 FYNNEI. Deletions cut 2 bases from V and 4 bases from J, with 14 bases between. The length of the CDR3 is 15 residues. In DNA, the CDR3 is TGTGCCAGCAGTGAAAGGGGGGAGGTCGGCTATGGCTACACCTTC. Translation: CASSERGEVGYGYTF.

This clonotype was counted ten times or more. This sequence joins TRBV28 and TRBJ2-7; D gene ambiguous. This CDR3 contains 13 residues. Germline CDR1 is MDHEN and CDR2 is SYDVKM. V gave up 10 bases and J gave up 0 bases, with 13 bases separating them. CDR3 nucleotides: TGTGCCACCCGCCATCCTAGCTCCTACGAGCAGTACTTC. This codes for CATRHPSSYEQYF.

There are many counts of this clonotype. V gene TRBV11-3 combines with J gene TRBJ1-1; the D is unclear. Trimming left V 2 bases short and J 3 bases short, with 10 bases between. This CDR3 contains 14 residues. The germline gives CDR1 SGHNT, CDR2 YENEEA. CDR3 DNA: TGTGCCAGCAGCTTAACCGGGAGGGACACTGAAGCTTTCTTT. It encodes CASSLTGRDTEAFF.

This clonotype was observed many times. The chain uses TRBV28 and TRBJ2-3; 8 bases align to TRBD1. This CDR3 has 14 amino acids. Germline CDR1 and CDR2: MDHEN and SYDVKM. V trimming: 5 bases; J trimming: 3 bases; junction bases outside the gene matches: 4. The CDR3 nucleotides read TGTGCCAGCAGTACCGGGGACAGGACAGATACGCAGTATTTT. Its translation: CASSTGDRTDTQYF.

This clonotype was seen many times. The chain recombines TRBV12-3 or TRBV12-4 with TRBJ2-7; tentatively, D is TRBD1 or TRBD2 (5 bases each). The CDR3 spans 15 residues. Trimming removed 3 bases at V and 0 bases at J, with 12 bases between. CDR3 residues: CASSLRGDSSYEQYF. As DNA, the CDR3 is TGTGCCAGCAGTTTGAGGGGCGACAGCTCCTACGAGCAGTACTTC.

In its sample, this clonotype was seen many times. The V gene is TRBV27, the J gene TRBJ1-4; 7 nucleotides agree with TRBD1. The V segment lost 5 bases and the J segment 4 bases; nucleotides outside the gene matches: 7. The CDR3 runs 15 residues. Germline V gene data show CDR1 as MNHEY and CDR2 as SMNVEV (reference sequence). Here the CDR3 reads CASSPGTALNEKLFF. The CDR3 DNA reads as TGTGCCAGCAGTCCAGGGACAGCCCTTAATGAAAAACTGTTTTTT.

Comment on this clonotype: This may arise from a read error, as a much more abundant clone is one base away. The J gene is TRBJ2-3, the V gene TRBV28; D could derive from TRBD1 or TRBD2 (5 bases each). The end of the DNA is better explained by TRBJ2-7, so the J call may be wrong. Germline-derived CDR1 and CDR2 are MDHEN and SYDVKM. The CDR3 contains 14 residues. CDR3 sequence reads: CASSGPGTVNEQYF. The CDR3 DNA sequence: TGTGCCAGCAGCGGGCCTGGGACGGTCAATGAGCAGTACTTC.